This is a list of T cell receptor beta chains from one sample in a study of vaccination and CD4 T cells after COVID-19. These TCRs are of unknown antigen specificity. TCRdb re-derived calls from the PCR reads in MiXCR, one entry per CDR3 protein. Among 12,000 or so distinct CDR3 sequences listed, over 40% were seen once. Sample: CD4+ T cells from blood, cultured in vitro. The receptors come from a human donor who had recovered from COVID-19. Each CDR3 is given with its conserved first and last residue. The order of the fields is D gene, CDR3 length, J gene, V gene, clone size, CDR3 DNA, CDR3 protein. The D gene is left open where the match is weak. Not every row has a clone size; where given, it reads once, few, many or a size class.

- 15 TRBJ1-6 TRBV18 - TGTGCCAGCTCACCACCACCCGGGAGGAATTCACCCCTCCACTTT CASSPPPGRNSPLHF
- 15 TRBJ1-5 TRBV12-3/TRBV12-4 few TGTGCCAGCAGCCCTGGTGGGGGGGTTAATCAGCCCCAGCATTTT CASSPGGGVNQPQHF
TRBD1 16 TRBJ2-1 TRBV24-1 - TGTGCCACCAGTGATGTGGACAGGGGGCGCAACAATGAGCAGTTCTTC CATSDVDRGRNNEQFF
TRBD2 16 TRBJ2-3 TRBV7-7 - TGTGCCAGCAGCCCGGGACTAGCGGGAGTGACAGATACGCAGTATTTT CASSPGLAGVTDTQYF
- 14 TRBJ1-5 TRBV7-3 - TGTGCCAGCAGCTTGGGAGGGTTCAATCAGCCCCAGCATTTT CASSLGGFNQPQHF
- 19 TRBJ2-6 TRBV5-1 - TGCGCCAGCAGCTACCGGTCTCACGGCCCCGAATCTGGGGCCAACGTCCTGACTTTC CASSYRSHGPESGANVLTF
- 15 TRBJ2-1 TRBV7-9 - TGTGCCAGCAGCTCTAGCCCGTCTGCGTACAATGAGCAGTTCTTC CASSSSPSAYNEQFF
- 12 TRBJ2-6 TRBV30 once TGTGCCTGGCGTTATGGGGCCAACGTCCTGACTTTC CAWRYGANVLTF
- 14 TRBJ2-3 TRBV18 - TGTGCCAGCTCAACCAAGACAGTTGGGGATACGCAGTATTTT CASSTKTVGDTQYF
TRBD1 16 TRBJ2-5 TRBV20-1 few TGCAGTGCCACACCCGCTACAGGGGGGACGGGGGAGACCCAGTACTTC CSATPATGGTGETQYF
TRBD1 16 TRBJ2-5 TRBV11-3 - TGTGCCAGCAGCCCCGGTGGACAGGGAGAACAAGAGACCCAGTACTTC CASSPGGQGEQETQYF
TRBD2 15 TRBJ2-1 TRBV4-2 few TGTGCCAGCAGCCCCCGACTAGCGGCAAACAATGAGCAGTTCTTC CASSPRLAANNEQFF
- 16 TRBJ1-5 TRBV18 - TGTGCCAGCTCACCGAGACAGGCAAGAGGCAATCAGCCCCAGCATTTT CASSPRQARGNQPQHF
TRBD1 14 TRBJ1-4 TRBV5-4 - TGTGCCAGCAGCTTTGGGACAGGGGGGAGGAAACTGTTTTTT CASSFGTGGRKLFF
- 15 TRBJ1-1 TRBV6-2/TRBV6-3 - TGTGCCAGCAGTTACAGGCCCTCAAGCAACACTGAAGCTTTCTTT CASSYRPSSNTEAFF
- 13 TRBJ2-1 TRBV20-1 few TGCAGTGCTAAACAAAACTCCGACAATGAGCAGTTCTTC CSAKQNSDNEQFF
- 16 TRBJ2-3 TRBV4-2 - TGTGCCAGCAGCCAAGAAGGGCGGGATTCCACAGATACGCAGTATTTT CASSQEGRDSTDTQYF
- 13 TRBJ1-5 TRBV7-2 few TGTGCCAGCAGCTTAGATAGGGATCAGCCCCAGCATTTT CASSLDRDQPQHF
- 12 TRBJ1-6 TRBV27 - TGTGCCAGCAGCTCCCTGGGGGGGCCCCTCCACTTT CASSSLGGPLHF
- 14 TRBJ1-1 TRBV30 - TGTGCCTGGAGTGCCCCCCGGGGCTACACTGAAGCTTTCTTT CAWSAPRGYTEAFF
TRBD1 17 TRBJ1-3 TRBV20-1 few TGCAGTGCTAGGGATCGGACAGGGGGAATCGGTGGAAACACCATATATTTT CSARDRTGGIGGNTIYF
- 14 TRBJ1-1 TRBV30 few TGTGCCTGGAGCCCCGGCCCGTTGAACACTGAAGCTTTCTTT CAWSPGPLNTEAFF
- 13 TRBJ2-2 TRBV20-1 - TGCAGTGCTCGATGGGGTAGCAGCGGGGAGCTGTTTTTT CSARWGSSGELFF
- 16 TRBJ2-2 TRBV10-3 few TGTGCCATCAGTGAGTCAGGCAGGGAAGGCACCGGGGAGCTGTTTTTT CAISESGREGTGELFF
- 13 TRBJ2-7 TRBV28 - TGTGCCAGCAGTTACAGGACCAACTACGAGCAGTACTTC CASSYRTNYEQYF
- 13 TRBJ1-6 TRBV6-1 few TGTGCCAGCAGTGAAAACAAACTTTCACCCCTCCACTTT CASSENKLSPLHF
TRBD2 13 TRBJ2-7 TRBV20-1 - TGCAGTGCTACAGGCGGGAGGTCCTACGAGCAGTACTTC CSATGGRSYEQYF
- 14 TRBJ2-5 TRBV11-3 - TGTGCCAGCAGCTTAGGGCGGGACCAAGAGACCCAGTACTTC CASSLGRDQETQYF